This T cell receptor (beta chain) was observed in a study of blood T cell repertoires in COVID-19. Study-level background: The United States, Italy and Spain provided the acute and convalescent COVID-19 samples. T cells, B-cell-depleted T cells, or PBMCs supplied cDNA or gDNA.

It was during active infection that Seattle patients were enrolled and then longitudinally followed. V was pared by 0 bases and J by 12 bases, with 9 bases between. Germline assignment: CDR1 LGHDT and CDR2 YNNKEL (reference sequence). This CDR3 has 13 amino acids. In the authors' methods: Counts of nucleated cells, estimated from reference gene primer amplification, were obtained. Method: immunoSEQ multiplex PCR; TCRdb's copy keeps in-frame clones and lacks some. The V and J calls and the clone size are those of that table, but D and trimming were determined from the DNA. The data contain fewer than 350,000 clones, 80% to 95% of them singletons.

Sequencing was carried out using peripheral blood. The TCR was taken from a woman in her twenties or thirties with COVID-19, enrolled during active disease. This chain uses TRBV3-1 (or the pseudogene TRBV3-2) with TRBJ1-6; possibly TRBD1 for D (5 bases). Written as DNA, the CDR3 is TGTGCCAGCAGCCAAGAACAGGTGGGACCCCTCCACTTT. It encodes CASSQEQVGPLHF.